This TCR beta chain was found in a study of early T cells in non-severe SARS-CoV-2 infection. About the study: Investigators sequenced bulk RNA drawn from unsorted whole blood, and chains remained unpaired.

Study observations and caveats: The matching step, a VDJdb search, favored anti-spike CD8 responses and missed private and CD4 specificities.

This CDR3 has 15 residues. CDR1 is MGHDK and CDR2 is SYGVNS in the germline V gene. Trimming stripped 2 bases from V and 11 bases from J, with 18 bases between. As concerns this clonotype: The antigen is undetermined.

The TCR library protocol attached unique molecular identifiers to the individual cDNA molecules. One entry per CDR3 protein results from TCRdb running MiXCR on the 5' RACE reads. The sample records 70,000 to 85,000 distinct CDR3 sequences, about 12% being singletons. This TCR was recovered from an adult who was a healthcare worker with PCR-confirmed SARS-CoV-2 infection or an uninfected control (not recorded which). Sequences were obtained from whole blood. This chain connects TRBV25-1 to TRBJ1-4, with unresolved D. CDR3 sequence reads: CASSEGPGITGKLFF. The CDR3, as DNA: TGTGCCAGCAGTGAAGGCCCGGGAATTACCGGGAAACTGTTTTTT.